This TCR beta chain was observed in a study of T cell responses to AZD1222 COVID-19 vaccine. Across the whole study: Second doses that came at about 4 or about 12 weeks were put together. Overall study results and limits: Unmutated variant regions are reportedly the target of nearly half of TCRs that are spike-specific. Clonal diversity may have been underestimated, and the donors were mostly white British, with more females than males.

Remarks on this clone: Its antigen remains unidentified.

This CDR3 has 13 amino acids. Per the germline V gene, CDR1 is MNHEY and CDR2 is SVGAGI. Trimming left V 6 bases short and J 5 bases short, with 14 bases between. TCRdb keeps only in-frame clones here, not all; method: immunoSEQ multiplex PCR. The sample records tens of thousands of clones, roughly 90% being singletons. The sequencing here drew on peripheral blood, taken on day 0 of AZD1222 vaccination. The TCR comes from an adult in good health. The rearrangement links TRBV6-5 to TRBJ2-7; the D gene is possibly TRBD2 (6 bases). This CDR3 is CASSASGVDEQYF. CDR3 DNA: TGTGCCAGCAGCGCCTCGGGGGTCGACGAGCAGTACTTC.